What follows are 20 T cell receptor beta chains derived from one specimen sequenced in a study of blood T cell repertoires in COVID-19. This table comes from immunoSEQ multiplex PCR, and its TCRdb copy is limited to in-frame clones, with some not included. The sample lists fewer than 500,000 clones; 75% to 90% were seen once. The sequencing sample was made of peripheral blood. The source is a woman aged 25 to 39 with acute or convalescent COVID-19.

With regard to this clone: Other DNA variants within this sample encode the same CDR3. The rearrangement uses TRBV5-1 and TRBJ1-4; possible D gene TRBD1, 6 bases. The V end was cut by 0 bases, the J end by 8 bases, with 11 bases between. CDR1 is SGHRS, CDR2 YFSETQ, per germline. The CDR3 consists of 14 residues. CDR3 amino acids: CASSLGGLGEKLFF. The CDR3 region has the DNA TGCGCCAGCAGCTTGGGGGGGCTGGGGGAAAAACTGTTTTTT.

For the CDR3, the DNA is TGTGCCAGCAGCCTCGATGGGACAAGGAACACCGGGGAGCTGTTTTTT. Translating gives CASSLDGTRNTGELFF. This sequence joins TRBV3-1 (or the pseudogene TRBV3-2) and TRBJ2-2; maybe TRBD1 (6 bases). Germline loops: CDR1 LGHDT, CDR2 YNNKEL (reference sequence). The V and J ends lost 4 bases and 1 base respectively, with 13 bases between them. The CDR3 runs to 16 residues.

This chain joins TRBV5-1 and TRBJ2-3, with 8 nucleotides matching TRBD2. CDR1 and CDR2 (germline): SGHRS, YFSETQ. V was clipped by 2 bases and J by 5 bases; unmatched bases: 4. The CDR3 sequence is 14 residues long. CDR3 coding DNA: TGCGCCAGCAGCTTTAGCGGGGCTGGAGATACGCAGTATTTT. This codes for CASSFSGAGDTQYF.

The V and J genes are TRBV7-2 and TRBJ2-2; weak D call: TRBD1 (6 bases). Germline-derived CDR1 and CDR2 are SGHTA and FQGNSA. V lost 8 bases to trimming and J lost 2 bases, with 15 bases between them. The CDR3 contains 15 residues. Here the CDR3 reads CASRRGTRNTGELFF. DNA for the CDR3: TGTGCCAGCCGTAGGGGGACAAGAAACACCGGGGAGCTGTTTTTT. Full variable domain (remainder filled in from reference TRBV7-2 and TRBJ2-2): GAGVSQSPSNKVTEKGKDVELRCDPISGHTALYWYRQSLGQGLEFLIYFQGNSAPDKSGLPSDRFSAERTGGSVSTLTIQRTQQEDSAVYLCASRRGTRNTGELFFGEGSRLTVL.

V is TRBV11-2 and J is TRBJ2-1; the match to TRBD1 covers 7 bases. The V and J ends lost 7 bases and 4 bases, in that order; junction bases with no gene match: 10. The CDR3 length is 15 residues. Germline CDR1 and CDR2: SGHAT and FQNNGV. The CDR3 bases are TGTGCCAGCACCTATCCGGGACAGCCGTACAATGAGCAGTTCTTC. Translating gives CASTYPGQPYNEQFF.

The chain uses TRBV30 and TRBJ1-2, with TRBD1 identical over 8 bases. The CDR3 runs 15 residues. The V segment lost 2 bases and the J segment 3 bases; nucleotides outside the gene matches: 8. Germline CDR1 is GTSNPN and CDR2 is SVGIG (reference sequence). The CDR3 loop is CAWSRDRYQDYGYTF. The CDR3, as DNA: TGTGCCTGGAGTCGGGACAGGTATCAGGACTATGGCTACACCTTC.

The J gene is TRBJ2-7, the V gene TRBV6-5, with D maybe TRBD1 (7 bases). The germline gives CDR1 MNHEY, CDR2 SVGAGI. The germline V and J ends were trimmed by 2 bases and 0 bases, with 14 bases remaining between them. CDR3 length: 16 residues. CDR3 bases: TGTGCCAGCAGTTACCGCGGGACAGCGAGCTCCTACGAGCAGTACTTC. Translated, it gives CASSYRGTASSYEQYF.

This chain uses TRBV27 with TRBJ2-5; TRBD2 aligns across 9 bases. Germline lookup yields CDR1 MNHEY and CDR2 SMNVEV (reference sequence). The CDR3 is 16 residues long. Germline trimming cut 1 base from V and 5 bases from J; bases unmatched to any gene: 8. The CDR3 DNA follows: TGTGCCAGCAGTTTATACGCGGGGGGGCCGGAGGAGACCCAGTACTTC. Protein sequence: CASSLYAGGPEETQYF.

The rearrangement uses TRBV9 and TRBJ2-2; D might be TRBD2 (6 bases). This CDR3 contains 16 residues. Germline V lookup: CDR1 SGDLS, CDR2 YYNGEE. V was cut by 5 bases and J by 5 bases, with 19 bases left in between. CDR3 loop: CASSPRGKVGTGELFF. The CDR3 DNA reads TGTGCCAGCAGTCCTCGGGGGAAGGTTGGTACCGGGGAGCTGTTTTTT.

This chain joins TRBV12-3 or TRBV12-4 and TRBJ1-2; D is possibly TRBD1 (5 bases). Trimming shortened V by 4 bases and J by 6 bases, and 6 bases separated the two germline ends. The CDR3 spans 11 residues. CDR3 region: CASSSRDGYTF. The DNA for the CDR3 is TGTGCCAGCAGTTCCAGGGATGGCTACACCTTC.

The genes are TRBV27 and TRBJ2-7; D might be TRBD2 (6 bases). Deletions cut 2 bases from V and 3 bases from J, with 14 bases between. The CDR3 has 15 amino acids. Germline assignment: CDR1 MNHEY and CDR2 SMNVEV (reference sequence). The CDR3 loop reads CASSLVGGAYYEQYF. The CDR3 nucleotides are TGTGCCAGCAGTTTAGTGGGGGGTGCATACTACGAGCAGTACTTC.

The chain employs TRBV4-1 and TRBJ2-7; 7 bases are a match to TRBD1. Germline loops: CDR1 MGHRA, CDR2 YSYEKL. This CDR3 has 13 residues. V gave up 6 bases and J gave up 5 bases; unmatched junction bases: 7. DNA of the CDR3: TGCGCCAGCAGTGACGTAGGGGGCAACGAGCAGTACTTC. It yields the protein CASSDVGGNEQYF.

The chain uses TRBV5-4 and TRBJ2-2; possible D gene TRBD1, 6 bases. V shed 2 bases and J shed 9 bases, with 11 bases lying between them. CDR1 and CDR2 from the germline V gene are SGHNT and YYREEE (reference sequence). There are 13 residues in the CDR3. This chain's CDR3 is CASSLGGTRELFF. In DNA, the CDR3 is TGTGCCAGCAGCTTAGGGGGTACCCGGGAGCTGTTTTTT. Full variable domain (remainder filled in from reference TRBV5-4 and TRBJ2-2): ETGVTQSPTHLIKTRGQQVTLRCSSQSGHNTVSWYQQALGQGPQFIFQYYREEENGRGNFPPRFSGLQFPNYSSELNVNALELDDSALYLCASSLGGTRELFFGEGSRLTVL.

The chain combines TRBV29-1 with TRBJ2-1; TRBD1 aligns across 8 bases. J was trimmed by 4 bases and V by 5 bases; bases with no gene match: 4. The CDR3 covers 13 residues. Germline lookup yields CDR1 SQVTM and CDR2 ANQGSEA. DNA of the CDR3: TGCAGCGTTAGGCAGGGGGCTTACAATGAGCAGTTCTTC. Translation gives CSVRQGAYNEQFF.

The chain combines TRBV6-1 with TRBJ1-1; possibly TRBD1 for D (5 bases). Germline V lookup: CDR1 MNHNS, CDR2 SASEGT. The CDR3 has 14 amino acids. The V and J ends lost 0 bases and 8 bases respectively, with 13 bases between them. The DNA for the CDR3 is TGTGCCAGCAGTGAAGCGCTTCGGGGGGGGGAAGCTTTCTTT. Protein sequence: CASSEALRGGEAFF.

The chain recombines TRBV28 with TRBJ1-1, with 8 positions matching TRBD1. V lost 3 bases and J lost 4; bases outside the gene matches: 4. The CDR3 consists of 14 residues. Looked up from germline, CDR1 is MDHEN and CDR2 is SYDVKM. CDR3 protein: CASSLGQAVTEAFF. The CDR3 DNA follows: TGTGCCAGCAGTTTGGGACAGGCGGTCACTGAAGCTTTCTTT.

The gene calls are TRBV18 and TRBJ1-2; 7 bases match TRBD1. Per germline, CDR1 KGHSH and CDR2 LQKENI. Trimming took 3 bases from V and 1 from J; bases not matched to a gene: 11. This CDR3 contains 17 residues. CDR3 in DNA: TGTGCCAGCTCACCGGGACAGAGCCGGAGTTTTAACTATGGCTACACCTTC. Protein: CASSPGQSRSFNYGYTF.

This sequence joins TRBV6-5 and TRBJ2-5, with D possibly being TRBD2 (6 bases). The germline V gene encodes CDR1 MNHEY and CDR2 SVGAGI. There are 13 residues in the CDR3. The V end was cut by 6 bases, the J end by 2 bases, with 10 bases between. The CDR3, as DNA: TGTGCCAGCAGAGTGGCGGGGCAAGAGACCCAGTACTTC. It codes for CASRVAGQETQYF.

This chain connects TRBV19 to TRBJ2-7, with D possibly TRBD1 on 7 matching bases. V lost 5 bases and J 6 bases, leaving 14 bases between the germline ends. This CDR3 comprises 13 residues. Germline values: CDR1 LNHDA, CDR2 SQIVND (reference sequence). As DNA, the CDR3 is TGTGCCAGTAGTGCGGGACAGACCAGCGAGCAGTACTTC. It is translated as CASSAGQTSEQYF.

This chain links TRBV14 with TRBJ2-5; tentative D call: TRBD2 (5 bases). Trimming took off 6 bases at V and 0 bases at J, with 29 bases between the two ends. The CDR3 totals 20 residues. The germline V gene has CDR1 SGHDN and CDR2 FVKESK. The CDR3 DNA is TGTGCCAGCAGTCAGGAGGTCCCGGCCGGCAACAACGCGTACCAAGAGACCCAGTACTTC. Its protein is CASSQEVPAGNNAYQETQYF.